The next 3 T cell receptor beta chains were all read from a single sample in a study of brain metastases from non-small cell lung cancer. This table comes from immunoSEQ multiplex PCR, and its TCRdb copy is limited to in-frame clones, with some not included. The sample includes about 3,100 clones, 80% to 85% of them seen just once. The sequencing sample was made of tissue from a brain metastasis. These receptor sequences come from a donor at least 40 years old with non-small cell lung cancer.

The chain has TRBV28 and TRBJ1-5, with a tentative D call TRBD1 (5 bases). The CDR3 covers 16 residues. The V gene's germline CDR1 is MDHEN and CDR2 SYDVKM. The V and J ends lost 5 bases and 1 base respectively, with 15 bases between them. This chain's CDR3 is CASSAGGRDSNQPQHF. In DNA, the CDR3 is TGTGCCAGCAGTGCGGGTGGGAGGGACAGCAATCAGCCCCAGCATTTT.

As DNA, the CDR3 is TGTGCCAGCAGTTCCACCATTAGTCGTGGGGGCTACACCTTC. Translating it yields CASSSTISRGGYTF. V gene TRBV28 combines with J gene TRBJ1-2, with D unresolved. Germline-derived CDR1 and CDR2 are MDHEN and SYDVKM. This CDR3 spans 14 amino acids. V lost 4 bases and J 8 bases, leaving 17 bases between the germline ends.

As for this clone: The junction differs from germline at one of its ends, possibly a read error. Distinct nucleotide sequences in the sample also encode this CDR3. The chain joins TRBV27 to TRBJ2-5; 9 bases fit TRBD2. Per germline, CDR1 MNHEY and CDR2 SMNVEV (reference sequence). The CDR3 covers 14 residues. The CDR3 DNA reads TGTGCCAGCAGGGAGCGGGGGGTTCAAGAAACCCAGTACTTC. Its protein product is CASRERGVQETQYF.